A selection of T cell receptor beta chains follows, all from one sample in a study of cytomegalovirus exposure and HLA in healthy donors. Assay: immunoSEQ multiplex PCR; the TCRdb copy retains only in-frame clones and omits some. The table includes around 150,000 clones, under 75% detected once. Sequencing was performed on PBMCs. All receptors come from a man aged 40-55 years in good health and CMV-seropositive. Both conserved end residues are part of each CDR3. D genes are given only for firm matches. Some rows mark clone size as missing; the rest say once, few, many or name a class of expanded clone.

v_gene: TRBV29-1; d_gene: -; j_gene: TRBJ1-1; abundance: -; CDR3aa: CSVGPGPNTEAFF; CDR3nt: TGCAGCGTGGGGCCCGGGCCGAACACTGAAGCTTTCTTT
v_gene: TRBV9; d_gene: -; j_gene: TRBJ2-3; abundance: -; CDR3aa: CASGYAIDPTRATGTDTQYF; CDR3nt: TGTGCCAGCGGCTATGCAATTGATCCTACTAGAGCGACGGGCACAGATACGCAGTATTTT
v_gene: TRBV7-2; d_gene: -; j_gene: TRBJ1-2; abundance: -; CDR3aa: CASSSGPANYGYTF; CDR3nt: TGTGCCAGCAGCTCAGGGCCAGCTAACTATGGCTACACCTTC
v_gene: TRBV7-8; d_gene: TRBD1; j_gene: TRBJ1-2; abundance: -; CDR3aa: CASRDRTRGYTF; CDR3nt: TGTGCCAGCAGGGACAGGACGCGAGGCTACACCTTC
v_gene: TRBV30; d_gene: TRBD1; j_gene: TRBJ1-3; abundance: once; CDR3aa: CAWTYGTAAGTIYF; CDR3nt: TGTGCCTGGACCTATGGGACAGCAGCTGGCACCATATATTTT
v_gene: TRBV18; d_gene: -; j_gene: TRBJ2-5; abundance: -; CDR3aa: CASSKNQETQYF; CDR3nt: TGTGCCAGCTCCAAAAACCAAGAGACCCAGTACTTC
v_gene: TRBV9; d_gene: TRBD2; j_gene: TRBJ2-5; abundance: -; CDR3aa: CASSHGGAGETQYF; CDR3nt: TGTGCCAGCAGCCACGGGGGGGCCGGGGAGACCCAGTACTTC
v_gene: TRBV5-6; d_gene: -; j_gene: TRBJ2-2; abundance: few; CDR3aa: CASNLRLSNTGELFF; CDR3nt: TGTGCCAGCAACCTCAGGCTATCGAACACCGGGGAGCTGTTTTTT
v_gene: TRBV6-1; d_gene: TRBD2; j_gene: TRBJ2-4; abundance: -; CDR3aa: CASSEPWRGKNIQYF; CDR3nt: TGTGCCAGCAGTGAACCTTGGCGGGGGAAAAACATTCAGTACTTC
v_gene: TRBV6-4; d_gene: -; j_gene: TRBJ1-1; abundance: -; CDR3aa: CASSDGGGTEAFF; CDR3nt: TGTGCCAGCAGTGACGGGGGGGGAACTGAAGCTTTCTTT
v_gene: TRBV29-1; d_gene: -; j_gene: TRBJ1-1; abundance: once; CDR3aa: CSVGGSRTEAFF; CDR3nt: TGCAGCGTTGGCGGATCCCGCACTGAAGCTTTCTTT
v_gene: TRBV19; d_gene: -; j_gene: TRBJ1-1; abundance: -; CDR3aa: CASSSRTEAFF; CDR3nt: TGTGCCAGTAGTAGTCGGACTGAAGCTTTCTTT
v_gene: TRBV11-3; d_gene: -; j_gene: TRBJ1-5; abundance: -; CDR3aa: CAPWPQHF; CDR3nt: TGTGCCCCCTGGCCCCAGCATTTT
v_gene: TRBV7-2; d_gene: TRBD2; j_gene: TRBJ2-1; abundance: -; CDR3aa: CASSLGRGGGEQFF; CDR3nt: TGTGCCAGCAGCTTAGGGCGGGGGGGTGGTGAGCAGTTCTTC
v_gene: TRBV6-4; d_gene: TRBD1; j_gene: TRBJ1-1; abundance: -; CDR3aa: CASSRTGGTEAFF; CDR3nt: TGTGCCAGCAGCCGGACAGGGGGCACTGAAGCTTTCTTT
v_gene: TRBV30; d_gene: -; j_gene: TRBJ1-3; abundance: -; CDR3aa: CAWAGTRRSGNTIYF; CDR3nt: TGTGCCTGGGCCGGGACACGACGCTCTGGAAACACCATATATTTT
v_gene: TRBV29-1; d_gene: -; j_gene: TRBJ1-5; abundance: -; CDR3aa: CSVLEGGGGNQPQHF; CDR3nt: TGCAGCGTCCTCGAGGGAGGTGGTGGGAATCAGCCCCAGCATTTT
v_gene: TRBV9; d_gene: -; j_gene: TRBJ1-5; abundance: -; CDR3aa: CASSPEGGNQPQHF; CDR3nt: TGTGCCAGCAGCCCAGAGGGGGGGAATCAGCCCCAGCATTTT
v_gene: TRBV25-1; d_gene: TRBD1; j_gene: TRBJ2-3; abundance: -; CDR3aa: CASSPSGTVSADTQYF; CDR3nt: TGTGCCAGCAGTCCTTCCGGGACAGTGTCCGCAGATACGCAGTATTTT
v_gene: TRBV9; d_gene: -; j_gene: TRBJ2-3; abundance: -; CDR3aa: CASTTLSADTQYF; CDR3nt: TGTGCCAGCACTACACTAAGCGCAGATACGCAGTATTTT
v_gene: TRBV7-9; d_gene: TRBD1; j_gene: TRBJ2-7; abundance: -; CDR3aa: CASSPRQGANEQYF; CDR3nt: TGTGCCAGCAGCCCGCGACAGGGGGCGAACGAGCAGTACTTC
v_gene: TRBV10-3; d_gene: -; j_gene: TRBJ2-7; abundance: -; CDR3aa: CAISESEVHEQYF; CDR3nt: TGTGCCATCAGTGAGTCGGAGGTCCACGAGCAGTACTTC
v_gene: TRBV10-3; d_gene: TRBD1; j_gene: TRBJ1-1; abundance: few; CDR3aa: CAIGSGQGRGLNTEAFF; CDR3nt: TGTGCCATCGGGTCCGGACAGGGCAGAGGCCTGAACACTGAAGCTTTCTTT
v_gene: TRBV29-1; d_gene: -; j_gene: TRBJ1-5; abundance: few; CDR3aa: CSVGEGQGQPQHF; CDR3nt: TGCAGCGTTGGAGAGGGACAAGGTCAGCCCCAGCATTTT
v_gene: TRBV19; d_gene: -; j_gene: TRBJ1-4; abundance: once; CDR3aa: CASSMEQPNEKLFF; CDR3nt: TGTGCCAGTAGTATGGAACAGCCTAATGAAAAACTGTTTTTT
v_gene: TRBV5-4; d_gene: TRBD1; j_gene: TRBJ1-2; abundance: -; CDR3aa: CASSSQGNYGYTF; CDR3nt: TGTGCCAGCAGCTCACAGGGGAACTATGGCTACACCTTC
v_gene: TRBV30; d_gene: -; j_gene: TRBJ2-3; abundance: -; CDR3aa: CAWSVTADTQYF; CDR3nt: TGTGCCTGGAGTGTAACGGCAGATACGCAGTATTTT
v_gene: TRBV18; d_gene: -; j_gene: TRBJ2-3; abundance: -; CDR3aa: CACTEEGPDTQYF; CDR3nt: TGTGCCTGTACGGAGGAGGGCCCAGATACGCAGTATTTT
v_gene: TRBV4-1; d_gene: -; j_gene: TRBJ1-1; abundance: -; CDR3aa: CASSQPEMNTEAFF; CDR3nt: TGCGCCAGCAGCCAACCTGAGATGAACACTGAAGCTTTCTTT
v_gene: TRBV4-3; d_gene: -; j_gene: TRBJ2-6; abundance: -; CDR3aa: CASSQRGGGSGANVLTF; CDR3nt: TGCGCCAGCAGCCAAAGGGGGGGAGGGTCTGGGGCCAACGTCCTGACTTTC
v_gene: TRBV7-9; d_gene: -; j_gene: TRBJ1-2; abundance: -; CDR3aa: CASNDLDSRKHYGYTF; CDR3nt: TGTGCCAGCAACGACCTGGACAGCCGTAAGCACTATGGCTACACCTTC
v_gene: TRBV6-1; d_gene: -; j_gene: TRBJ1-1; abundance: -; CDR3aa: CASSESWGGEAFF; CDR3nt: TGTGCCAGCAGTGAATCATGGGGAGGTGAAGCTTTCTTT
v_gene: TRBV30; d_gene: -; j_gene: TRBJ1-1; abundance: few; CDR3aa: CAWSYGQQNTEAFF; CDR3nt: TGTGCCTGGAGTTATGGACAGCAGAACACTGAAGCTTTCTTT
v_gene: TRBV6-6; d_gene: TRBD1; j_gene: TRBJ2-7; abundance: -; CDR3aa: CASSFLQGAGVEEQYF; CDR3nt: TGTGCCAGCAGTTTTTTACAGGGGGCGGGCGTAGAAGAGCAGTACTTC
v_gene: TRBV2; d_gene: -; j_gene: TRBJ1-6; abundance: -; CDR3aa: CASSEWSGAYNSPLHF; CDR3nt: TGTGCCAGCAGTGAGTGGTCAGGGGCTTATAATTCACCCCTCCACTTT
v_gene: TRBV18; d_gene: -; j_gene: TRBJ2-2; abundance: -; CDR3aa: CASSLSTSNTGELFF; CDR3nt: TGTGCCAGCTCACTATCCACTTCGAACACCGGGGAGCTGTTTTTT
v_gene: TRBV9; d_gene: -; j_gene: TRBJ2-1; abundance: -; CDR3aa: CASSVGSSVTDNEQFF; CDR3nt: TGTGCCAGCAGCGTAGGGAGTAGCGTGACCGACAATGAGCAGTTCTTC
v_gene: TRBV7-9; d_gene: -; j_gene: TRBJ1-6; abundance: -; CDR3aa: CASSRGGPLHF; CDR3nt: TGTGCCAGCAGCCGCGGGGGACCCCTCCACTTT
v_gene: TRBV19; d_gene: TRBD1; j_gene: TRBJ1-1; abundance: -; CDR3aa: CASSTGQGALRPAAEAFF; CDR3nt: TGTGCCAGTAGTACGGGACAGGGGGCATTAAGACCAGCGGCTGAAGCTTTCTTT
v_gene: TRBV11-1; d_gene: TRBD2; j_gene: TRBJ2-3; abundance: -; CDR3aa: CASSTIGRGDVDTQYF; CDR3nt: TGTGCCAGCAGCACTATCGGGCGGGGGGACGTAGATACGCAGTATTTT
v_gene: TRBV5-1; d_gene: TRBD1; j_gene: TRBJ2-7; abundance: once; CDR3aa: CASSPNDRAHEQYF; CDR3nt: TGCGCCAGCAGCCCGAACGACAGGGCCCACGAGCAGTACTTC
v_gene: TRBV4-3; d_gene: -; j_gene: TRBJ1-5; abundance: -; CDR3aa: CASSQDGKGGNQPQHF; CDR3nt: TGCGCCAGCAGCCAAGATGGGAAGGGAGGCAATCAGCCCCAGCATTTT
v_gene: TRBV5-6; d_gene: -; j_gene: TRBJ2-1; abundance: -; CDR3aa: CASSGTGSGPYNEQFF; CDR3nt: TGTGCCAGCAGCGGAACAGGGAGTGGACCCTACAATGAACAGTTCTTC
v_gene: TRBV7-9; d_gene: TRBD1; j_gene: TRBJ2-7; abundance: -; CDR3aa: CASSSGTGVEQYF; CDR3nt: TGTGCCAGCAGTTCAGGGACAGGGGTCGAGCAGTACTTC
v_gene: TRBV2; d_gene: TRBD2; j_gene: TRBJ2-2; abundance: once; CDR3aa: CASKGLAATGELFF; CDR3nt: TGTGCCAGCAAGGGACTAGCGGCGACCGGGGAGCTGTTTTTT
v_gene: TRBV5-6; d_gene: -; j_gene: TRBJ1-1; abundance: few; CDR3aa: CASSLFPVLNTEAFF; CDR3nt: TGTGCCAGCAGCCTGTTCCCCGTCCTGAACACTGAAGCTTTCTTT
v_gene: TRBV4-3; d_gene: -; j_gene: TRBJ1-6; abundance: -; CDR3aa: CASSQERNGGSPLHF; CDR3nt: TGCGCCAGCAGCCAAGAAAGGAACGGGGGATCACCCCTCCACTTT
v_gene: TRBV4-2; d_gene: TRBD1; j_gene: TRBJ2-2; abundance: -; CDR3aa: CASSQGQGATGELFF; CDR3nt: TGTGCCAGCAGCCAAGGACAGGGGGCAACCGGGGAGCTGTTTTTT